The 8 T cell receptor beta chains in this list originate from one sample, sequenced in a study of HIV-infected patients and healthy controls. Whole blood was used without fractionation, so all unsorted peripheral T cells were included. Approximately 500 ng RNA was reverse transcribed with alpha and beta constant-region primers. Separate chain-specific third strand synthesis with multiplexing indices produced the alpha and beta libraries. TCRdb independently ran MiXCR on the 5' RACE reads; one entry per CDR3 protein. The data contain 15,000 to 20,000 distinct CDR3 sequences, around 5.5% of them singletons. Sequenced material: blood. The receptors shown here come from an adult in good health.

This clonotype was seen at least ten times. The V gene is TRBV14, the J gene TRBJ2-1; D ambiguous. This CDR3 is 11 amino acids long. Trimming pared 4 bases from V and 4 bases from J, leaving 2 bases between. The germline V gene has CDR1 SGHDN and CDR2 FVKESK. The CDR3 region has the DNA TGTGCCAGCAGCCTTTACAATGAGCAGTTCTTC. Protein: CASSLYNEQFF.

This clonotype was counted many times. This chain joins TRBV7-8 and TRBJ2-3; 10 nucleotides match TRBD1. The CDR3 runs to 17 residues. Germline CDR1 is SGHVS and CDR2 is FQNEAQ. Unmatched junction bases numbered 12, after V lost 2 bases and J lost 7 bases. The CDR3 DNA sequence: TGTGCCAGCAGCTTACCCACCTCGGGGACAGGGGTCTATACGCAGTATTTT. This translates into CASSLPTSGTGVYTQYF. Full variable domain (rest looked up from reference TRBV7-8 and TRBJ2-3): GAGVSQSPRYKVAKRGQDVALRCDPISGHVSLFWYQQALGQGPEFLTYFQNEAQLDKSGLPSDRFFAERPEGSVSTLKIQRTQQEDSAVYLCASSLPTSGTGVYTQYFGPGTRLTVL.

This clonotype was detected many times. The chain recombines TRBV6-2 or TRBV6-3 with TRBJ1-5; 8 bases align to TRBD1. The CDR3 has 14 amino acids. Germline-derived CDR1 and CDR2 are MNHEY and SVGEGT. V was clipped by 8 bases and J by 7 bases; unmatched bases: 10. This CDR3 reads CASRTGTGRQPQHF. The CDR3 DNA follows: TGTGCCAGCCGGACAGGGACAGGACGACAGCCCCAGCATTTT.

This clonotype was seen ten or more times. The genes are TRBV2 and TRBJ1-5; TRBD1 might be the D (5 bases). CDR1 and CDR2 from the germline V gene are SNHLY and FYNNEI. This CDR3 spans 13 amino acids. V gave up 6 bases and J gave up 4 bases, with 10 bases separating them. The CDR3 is CASRWDLNQPQHF. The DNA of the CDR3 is TGTGCCAGCAGGTGGGACCTAAATCAGCCCCAGCATTTT. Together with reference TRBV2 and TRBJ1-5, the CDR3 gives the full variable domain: EPEVTQTPSHQVTQMGQEVILRCVPISNHLYFYWYRQILGQKVEFLVSFYNNEISEKSEIFDDQFSVERPDGSNFTLKIRSTKLEDSAMYFCASRWDLNQPQHFGDGTRLSIL.

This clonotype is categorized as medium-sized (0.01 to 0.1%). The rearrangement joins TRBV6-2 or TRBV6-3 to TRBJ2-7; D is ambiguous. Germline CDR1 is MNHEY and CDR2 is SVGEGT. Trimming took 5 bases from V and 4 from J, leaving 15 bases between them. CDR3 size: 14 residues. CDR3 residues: CASSKLEPPYEQYF. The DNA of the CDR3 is TGTGCCAGCAGTAAGCTCGAGCCCCCATACGAGCAGTACTTC.

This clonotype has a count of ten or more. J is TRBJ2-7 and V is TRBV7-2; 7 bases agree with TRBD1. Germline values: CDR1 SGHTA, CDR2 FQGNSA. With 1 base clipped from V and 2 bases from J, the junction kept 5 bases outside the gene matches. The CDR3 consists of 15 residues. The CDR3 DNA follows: TGTGCCAGCAGCTTAGTTTCTCAGGGGGCCTACGAGCAGTACTTC. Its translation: CASSLVSQGAYEQYF.

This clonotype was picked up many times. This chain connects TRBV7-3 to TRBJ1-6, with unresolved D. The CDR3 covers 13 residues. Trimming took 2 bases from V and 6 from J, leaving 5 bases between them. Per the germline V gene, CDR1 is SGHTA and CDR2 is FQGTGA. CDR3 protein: CASSLYPNSPLHF. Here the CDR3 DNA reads TGTGCCAGCAGCTTATACCCTAATTCACCCCTCCACTTT.

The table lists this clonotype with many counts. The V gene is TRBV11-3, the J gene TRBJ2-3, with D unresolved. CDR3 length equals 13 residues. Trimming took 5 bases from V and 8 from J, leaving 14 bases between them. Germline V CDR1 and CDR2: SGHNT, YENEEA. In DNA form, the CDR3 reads TGTGCCAGCAGCCCAGGTACTGGTGGTACGCAGTATTTT. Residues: CASSPGTGGTQYF.